The rows below give T cell receptor beta chains drawn from one sample of a study of patients and donors after allogeneic stem cell transplantation. In TCRdb, the RT-PCR reads were re-called with MiXCR into one record per CDR3 protein. The data contain more than 850,000 distinct CDR3 sequences, about 20% of them seen just once; the ten biggest clones take up approximately 5.9%. Sequencing used blood, either unsorted or a sorted T cell fraction (not recorded which). These receptors all stem from a human donor who was either an allogeneic HSCT recipient or a stem cell or donor lymphocyte infusion donor (not recorded which). It is not recorded whose cells these are; they may come from a transplant donor. The CDR3 runs from the conserved cysteine through the conserved F or W. Each record gives: V gene, CDR3 length, CDR3 protein.

v_call: TRBV5-1; cdr3_length: 15; cdr3_aa: CASTRQGGFEETQYF
v_call: TRBV12-3/TRBV12-4; cdr3_length: 12; cdr3_aa: CASSLGPLRQYF
v_call: TRBV18; cdr3_length: 12; cdr3_aa: CASSPPSGPSYF
v_call: TRBV5-1; cdr3_length: 12; cdr3_aa: CASSSSDSGYTF
v_call: TRBV12-3/TRBV12-4; cdr3_length: 14; cdr3_aa: CASSLNARRDGYTF
v_call: TRBV7-2; cdr3_length: 14; cdr3_aa: CASSLDPRKGTQYF
v_call: TRBV2; cdr3_length: 13; cdr3_aa: CASASRGASPLHF
v_call: TRBV5-1; cdr3_length: 15; cdr3_aa: CASRGLAGVQETQYF
v_call: TRBV4-2; cdr3_length: 14; cdr3_aa: CASSPRSTNTEAFF
v_call: TRBV7-9; cdr3_length: 15; cdr3_aa: CASSLVLAGSGEQYF
v_call: TRBV20-1; cdr3_length: 13; cdr3_aa: CSADTDRGTEAFF
v_call: TRBV20-1; cdr3_length: 14; cdr3_aa: CSARDGTAIYEQYF
v_call: TRBV20-1; cdr3_length: 14; cdr3_aa: CSAGQGASNQPQHF
v_call: TRBV21-1; cdr3_length: 16; cdr3_aa: CASSKNGAALQETQYF
v_call: TRBV5-1; cdr3_length: 14; cdr3_aa: CASSLDTAYSPLHF
v_call: TRBV12-3/TRBV12-4; cdr3_length: 15; cdr3_aa: CASSLLTGESYEQYF
v_call: TRBV20-1; cdr3_length: 15; cdr3_aa: CSARDRATTTGGYTF
v_call: TRBV5-6; cdr3_length: 16; cdr3_aa: CASSLRGHLNTGELFF
v_call: TRBV6-1; cdr3_length: 16; cdr3_aa: CASSRGQGGSYNEQFF
v_call: TRBV6-5; cdr3_length: 14; cdr3_aa: CASRYRGENSPLHF
v_call: TRBV6-5; cdr3_length: 16; cdr3_aa: CASSYSGGFQANTIYF
v_call: TRBV3-1; cdr3_length: 15; cdr3_aa: CASRPRQTMNTEAFF
v_call: TRBV9; cdr3_length: 17; cdr3_aa: CASSVGGGGLTKNIQYF
v_call: TRBV7-9; cdr3_length: 15; cdr3_aa: CASSPGAVDTYEQYF
v_call: TRBV24-1; cdr3_length: 13; cdr3_aa: CATSDYMEETQYF
v_call: TRBV20-1; cdr3_length: 14; cdr3_aa: CSARATGITDTQYF
v_call: TRBV18; cdr3_length: 17; cdr3_aa: CASSPDHIQHDYNEQFF
v_call: TRBV24-1; cdr3_length: 14; cdr3_aa: CATSDPRFTGELFF
v_call: TRBV7-2; cdr3_length: 16; cdr3_aa: CASSFGLAGAGDTQYF
v_call: TRBV3-1; cdr3_length: 13; cdr3_aa: CASSQKGGQGDFF
v_call: TRBV29-1; cdr3_length: 16; cdr3_aa: CSVEERGKSRSTEAFF
v_call: TRBV4-2; cdr3_length: 15; cdr3_aa: CASSPLGAMNTEAFF
v_call: TRBV20-1; cdr3_length: 13; cdr3_aa: CSAPRQGGTEAFF
v_call: TRBV28; cdr3_length: 13; cdr3_aa: CASSPPPLVGQYF
v_call: TRBV5-1; cdr3_length: 15; cdr3_aa: CASSLGHLDYNEQFF
v_call: TRBV20-1; cdr3_length: 14; cdr3_aa: CSALTSGSTDTQYF
v_call: TRBV12-3/TRBV12-4; cdr3_length: 12; cdr3_aa: CASRPDRGIQHF
v_call: TRBV27; cdr3_length: 17; cdr3_aa: CASSSDRGSRLYNEQFF
v_call: TRBV20-1; cdr3_length: 14; cdr3_aa: CSAPSPWSGNTIYF
v_call: TRBV7-3; cdr3_length: 14; cdr3_aa: CASSLEENTGELFF
v_call: TRBV5-1; cdr3_length: 14; cdr3_aa: CASRPGSENQPQHF
v_call: TRBV6-1; cdr3_length: 17; cdr3_aa: CASSLISGGFVTDTQYF
v_call: TRBV20-1; cdr3_length: 12; cdr3_aa: CSVCRESYEQYF
v_call: TRBV20-1; cdr3_length: 12; cdr3_aa: CSAPRTASEQYF
v_call: TRBV20-1; cdr3_length: 14; cdr3_aa: CSASRTRRTGELFF
v_call: TRBV4-1; cdr3_length: 13; cdr3_aa: CASSRIDLYEQYF
v_call: TRBV20-1; cdr3_length: 14; cdr3_aa: CSARDAATNTEAFF
v_call: TRBV6-5; cdr3_length: 14; cdr3_aa: CASSYDGMNTEAFF
v_call: TRBV6-1; cdr3_length: 15; cdr3_aa: CASSDPGGRADTQYF
v_call: TRBV25-1; cdr3_length: 14; cdr3_aa: CASSPQTKGNIQYF
v_call: TRBV28; cdr3_length: 14; cdr3_aa: CASTPQGAAYEQYF
v_call: TRBV20-1; cdr3_length: 11; cdr3_aa: CSARDTPQAFF
v_call: TRBV12-3/TRBV12-4; cdr3_length: 13; cdr3_aa: CASNLDYSYEQYF
v_call: TRBV27; cdr3_length: 16; cdr3_aa: CASSPQAANPNYGYTF
v_call: TRBV9; cdr3_length: 14; cdr3_aa: CASSVAGPTDTQYF
v_call: TRBV15; cdr3_length: 14; cdr3_aa: CATDRAGLNSPLHF